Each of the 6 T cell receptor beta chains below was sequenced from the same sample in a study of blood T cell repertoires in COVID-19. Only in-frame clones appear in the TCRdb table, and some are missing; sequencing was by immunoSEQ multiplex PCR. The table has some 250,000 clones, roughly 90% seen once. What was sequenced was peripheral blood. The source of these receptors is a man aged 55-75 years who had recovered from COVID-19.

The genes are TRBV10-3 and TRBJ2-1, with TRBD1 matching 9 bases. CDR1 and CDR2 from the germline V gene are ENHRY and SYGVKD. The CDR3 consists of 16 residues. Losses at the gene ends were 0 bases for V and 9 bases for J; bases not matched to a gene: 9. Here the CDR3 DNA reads TGTGCCATCAGTGAGTCTACCGGGACAGGGTTCGCTGAGCAGTTCTTC. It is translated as CAISESTGTGFAEQFF.

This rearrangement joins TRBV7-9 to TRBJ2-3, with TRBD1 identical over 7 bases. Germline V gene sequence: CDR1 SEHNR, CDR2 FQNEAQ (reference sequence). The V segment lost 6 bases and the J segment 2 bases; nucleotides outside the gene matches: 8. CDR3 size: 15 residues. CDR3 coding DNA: TGTGCCAGCAGAAACCGGGACAGCCCCACAGATACGCAGTATTTT. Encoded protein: CASRNRDSPTDTQYF.

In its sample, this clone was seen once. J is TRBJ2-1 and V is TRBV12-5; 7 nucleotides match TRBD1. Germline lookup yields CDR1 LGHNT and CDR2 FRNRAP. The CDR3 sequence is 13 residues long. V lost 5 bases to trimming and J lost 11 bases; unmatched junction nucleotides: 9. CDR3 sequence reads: CASGVENRGQQFF. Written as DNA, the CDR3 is TGTGCTAGTGGTGTAGAGAACAGGGGTCAGCAGTTCTTC.

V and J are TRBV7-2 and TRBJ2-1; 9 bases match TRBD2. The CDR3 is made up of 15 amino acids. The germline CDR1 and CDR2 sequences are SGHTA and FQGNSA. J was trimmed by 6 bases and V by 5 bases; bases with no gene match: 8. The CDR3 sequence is CASSLFAGGRNEQFF. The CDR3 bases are TGTGCCAGCAGCCTTTTCGCGGGGGGGCGCAATGAGCAGTTCTTC.

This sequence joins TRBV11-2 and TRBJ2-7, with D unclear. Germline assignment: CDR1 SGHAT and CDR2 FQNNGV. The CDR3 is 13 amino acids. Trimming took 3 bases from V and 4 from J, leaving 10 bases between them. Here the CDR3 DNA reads TGTGCCAGCAGCTTCCAGGCCCCTTACGAGCAGTACGTC. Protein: CASSFQAPYEQYV.

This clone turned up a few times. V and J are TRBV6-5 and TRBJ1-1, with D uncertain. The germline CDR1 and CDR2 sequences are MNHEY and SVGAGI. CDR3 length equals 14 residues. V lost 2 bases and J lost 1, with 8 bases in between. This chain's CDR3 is CASSYGRRNTEAFF. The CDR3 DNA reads TGTGCCAGCAGTTACGGTCGTAGGAACACTGAAGCTTTCTTT.